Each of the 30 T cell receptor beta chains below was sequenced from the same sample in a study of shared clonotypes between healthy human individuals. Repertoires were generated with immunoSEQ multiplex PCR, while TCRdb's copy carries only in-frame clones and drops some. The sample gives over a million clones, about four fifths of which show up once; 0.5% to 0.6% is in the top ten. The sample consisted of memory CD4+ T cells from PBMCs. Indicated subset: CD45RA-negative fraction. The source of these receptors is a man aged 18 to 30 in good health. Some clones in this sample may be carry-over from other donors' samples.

The CDR3 loop is CASSPRVSGDEQFF. The CDR3 nucleotides are TGTGCCAGCAGCCCCCGGGTTAGCGGGGACGAGCAGTTCTTC. The gene calls are TRBV4-2 and TRBJ2-1; 8 positions agree with TRBD2. The ends lost 4 bases at V and 10 bases at J; junction bases unmatched: 9. In germline, CDR1 is LGHNA, CDR2 YNFKEQ. The CDR3 covers 14 residues.

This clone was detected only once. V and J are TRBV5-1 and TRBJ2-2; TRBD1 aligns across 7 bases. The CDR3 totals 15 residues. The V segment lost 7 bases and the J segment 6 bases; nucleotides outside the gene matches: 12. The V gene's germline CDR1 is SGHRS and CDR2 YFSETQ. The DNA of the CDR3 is TGCGCCAGCGGAAAACAGGGGAACGGCGCCGGGGAGCTGTTTTTT. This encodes CASGKQGNGAGELFF.

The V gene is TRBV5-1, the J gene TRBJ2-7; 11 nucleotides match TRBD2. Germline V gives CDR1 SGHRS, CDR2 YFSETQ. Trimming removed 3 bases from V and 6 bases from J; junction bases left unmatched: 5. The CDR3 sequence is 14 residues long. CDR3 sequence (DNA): TGCGCCAGCAGCTCCACTAGCGGGAGTGGCGAGCAGTACTTC. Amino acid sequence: CASSSTSGSGEQYF.

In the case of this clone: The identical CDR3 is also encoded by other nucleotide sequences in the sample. The CDR3 bases are TGTGCCACCAGCCCCCGTGGAGGCGAGCAGTACTTC. Residues: CATSPRGGEQYF. The V and J genes are TRBV15 and TRBJ2-7, with D possibly TRBD2 on 5 matching bases. The V gene lost 5 bases and the J gene lost 6 bases, with 11 bases spanning the gap. The CDR3 loop spans 12 amino acids. The germline V gene has CDR1 LNHNV and CDR2 YYDKDF (reference sequence).

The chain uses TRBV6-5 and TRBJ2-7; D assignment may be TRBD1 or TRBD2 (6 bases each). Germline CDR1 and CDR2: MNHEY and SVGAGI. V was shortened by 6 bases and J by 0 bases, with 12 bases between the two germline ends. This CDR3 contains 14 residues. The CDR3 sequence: CASSAGQSSYEQYF. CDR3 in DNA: TGTGCCAGCAGCGCGGGACAAAGCTCCTACGAGCAGTACTTC.

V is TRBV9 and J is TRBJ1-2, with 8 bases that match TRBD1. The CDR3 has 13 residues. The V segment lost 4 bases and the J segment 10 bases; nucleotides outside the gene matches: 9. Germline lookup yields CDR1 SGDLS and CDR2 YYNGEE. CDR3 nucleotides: TGTGCCAGCAGCACCCGGACAGGGTACGACTACACCTTC. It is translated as CASSTRTGYDYTF.

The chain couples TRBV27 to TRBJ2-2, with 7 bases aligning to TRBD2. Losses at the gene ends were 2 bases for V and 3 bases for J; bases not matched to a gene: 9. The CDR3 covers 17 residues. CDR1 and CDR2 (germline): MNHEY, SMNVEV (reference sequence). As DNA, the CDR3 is TGTGCCAGCAGTTTACCCCACTCTAGCGGCTACACCGGGGAGCTGTTTTTT. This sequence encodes CASSLPHSSGYTGELFF.

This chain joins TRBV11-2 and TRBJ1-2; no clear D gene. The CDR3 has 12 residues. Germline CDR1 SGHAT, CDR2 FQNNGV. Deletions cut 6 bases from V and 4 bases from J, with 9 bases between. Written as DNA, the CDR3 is TGTGCCAGCAGTAGGGAGACCTATGGCTACACCTTC. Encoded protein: CASSRETYGYTF.

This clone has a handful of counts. The CDR3 DNA follows: TGTGCCAGCAGAACCCGGGACAGCAATCAGCCCCAGCATTTT. It codes for CASRTRDSNQPQHF. This sequence joins TRBV7-7 and TRBJ1-5; possible D gene TRBD1, 5 bases. Germline CDR1 and CDR2: SSHAT and FNYEAQ (reference sequence). V was clipped by 6 bases and J by 1 base, with 10 bases between them. The CDR3 extends over 14 amino acids.

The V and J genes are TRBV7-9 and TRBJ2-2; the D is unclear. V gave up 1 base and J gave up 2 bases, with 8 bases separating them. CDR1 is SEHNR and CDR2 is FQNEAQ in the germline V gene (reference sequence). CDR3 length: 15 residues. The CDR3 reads CASSLGRRNTGELFF. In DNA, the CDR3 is TGTGCCAGCAGCTTAGGGCGGAGAAACACCGGGGAGCTGTTTTTT.

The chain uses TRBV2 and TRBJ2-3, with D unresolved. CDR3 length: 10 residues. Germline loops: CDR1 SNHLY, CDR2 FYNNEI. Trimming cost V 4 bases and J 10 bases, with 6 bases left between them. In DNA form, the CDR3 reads TGTGCCAGCAGTGTTCATGCGCAGTATTTT. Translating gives CASSVHAQYF.

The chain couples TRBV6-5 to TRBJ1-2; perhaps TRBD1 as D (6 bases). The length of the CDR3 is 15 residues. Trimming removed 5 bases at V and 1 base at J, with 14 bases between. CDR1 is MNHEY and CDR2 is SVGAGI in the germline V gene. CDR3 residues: CASSTVGANNYGYTF. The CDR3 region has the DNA TGTGCCAGCAGTACGGTGGGGGCGAATAACTATGGCTACACCTTC.

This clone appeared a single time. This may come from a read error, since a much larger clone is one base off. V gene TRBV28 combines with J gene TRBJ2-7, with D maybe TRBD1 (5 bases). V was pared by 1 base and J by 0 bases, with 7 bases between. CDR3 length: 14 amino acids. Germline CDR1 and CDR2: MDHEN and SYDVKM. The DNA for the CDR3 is TGTGCCAGCAGTTTATCAGGGCACTCCTACGAGCAGTACTTC. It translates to CASSLSGHSYEQYF.

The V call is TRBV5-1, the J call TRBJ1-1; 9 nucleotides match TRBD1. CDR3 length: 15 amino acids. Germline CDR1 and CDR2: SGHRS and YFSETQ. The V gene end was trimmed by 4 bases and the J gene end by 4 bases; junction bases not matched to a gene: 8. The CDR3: CASSPMTGGITEAFF. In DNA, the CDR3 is TGCGCCAGCAGCCCGATGACAGGGGGTATCACTGAAGCTTTCTTT.

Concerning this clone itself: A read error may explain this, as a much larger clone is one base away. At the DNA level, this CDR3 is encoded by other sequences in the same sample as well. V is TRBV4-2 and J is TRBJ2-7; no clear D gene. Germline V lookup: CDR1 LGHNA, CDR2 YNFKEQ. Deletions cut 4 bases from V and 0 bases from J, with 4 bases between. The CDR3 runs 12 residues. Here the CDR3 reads CASSPSSYEQYF. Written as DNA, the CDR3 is TGTGCCAGCAGCCCAAGCTCCTACGAGCAGTACTTC.

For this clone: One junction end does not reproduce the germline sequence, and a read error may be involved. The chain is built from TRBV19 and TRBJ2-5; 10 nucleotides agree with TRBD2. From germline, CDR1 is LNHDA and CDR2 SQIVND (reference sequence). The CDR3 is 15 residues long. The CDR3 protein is CASSSSVLAGRSQYF. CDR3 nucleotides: TGTGCCAGCAGTAGCAGCGTACTAGCGGGAAGGTCCCAGTACTTC.

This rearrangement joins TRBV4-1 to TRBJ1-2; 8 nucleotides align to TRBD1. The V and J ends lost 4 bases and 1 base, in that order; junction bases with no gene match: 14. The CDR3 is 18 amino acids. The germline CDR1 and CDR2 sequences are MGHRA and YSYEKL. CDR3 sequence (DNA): TGCGCCAGCAGCCCTTCTGAGCAACGGACAGGGATTAACTATGGCTACACCTTC. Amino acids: CASSPSEQRTGINYGYTF.

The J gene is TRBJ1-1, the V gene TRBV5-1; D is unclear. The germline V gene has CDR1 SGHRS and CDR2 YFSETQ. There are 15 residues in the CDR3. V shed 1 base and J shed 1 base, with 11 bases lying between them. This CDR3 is CASSLLGLSNTEAFF. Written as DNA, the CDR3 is TGCGCCAGCAGCTTGTTAGGCCTCTCGAACACTGAAGCTTTCTTT. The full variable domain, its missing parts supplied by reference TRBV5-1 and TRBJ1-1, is KAGVTQTPRYLIKTRGQQVTLSCSPISGHRSVSWYQQTPGQGLQFLFEYFSETQRNKGNFPGRFSGRQFSNSRSEMNVSTLELGDSALYLCASSLLGLSNTEAFFGQGTRLTVV.

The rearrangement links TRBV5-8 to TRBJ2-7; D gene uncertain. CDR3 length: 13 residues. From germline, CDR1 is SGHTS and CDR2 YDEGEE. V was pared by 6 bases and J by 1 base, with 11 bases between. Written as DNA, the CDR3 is TGTGCCAGCACCCCGCGGATGTCCTACGAGCAGTACTTC. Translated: CASTPRMSYEQYF.

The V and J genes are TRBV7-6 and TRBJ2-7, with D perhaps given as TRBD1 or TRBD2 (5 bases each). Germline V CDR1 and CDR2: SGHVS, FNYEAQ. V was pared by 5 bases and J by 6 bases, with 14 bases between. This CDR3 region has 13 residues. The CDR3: CASSPVGVGEQYF. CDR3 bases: TGTGCCAGCAGCCCAGTGGGGGTCGGCGAGCAGTACTTC.

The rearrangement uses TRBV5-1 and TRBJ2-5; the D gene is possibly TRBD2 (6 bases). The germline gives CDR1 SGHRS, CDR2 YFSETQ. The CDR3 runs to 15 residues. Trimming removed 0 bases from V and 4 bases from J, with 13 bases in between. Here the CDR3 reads CASSLAAPAGETQYF. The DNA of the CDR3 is TGCGCCAGCAGCTTGGCCGCACCAGCGGGAGAGACCCAGTACTTC.

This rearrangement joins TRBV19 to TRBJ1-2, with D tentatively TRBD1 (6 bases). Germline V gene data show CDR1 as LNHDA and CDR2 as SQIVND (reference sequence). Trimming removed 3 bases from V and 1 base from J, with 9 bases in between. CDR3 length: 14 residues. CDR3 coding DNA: TGTGCCAGTAGTATGAGGACAGTTAACTATGGCTACACCTTC. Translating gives CASSMRTVNYGYTF.

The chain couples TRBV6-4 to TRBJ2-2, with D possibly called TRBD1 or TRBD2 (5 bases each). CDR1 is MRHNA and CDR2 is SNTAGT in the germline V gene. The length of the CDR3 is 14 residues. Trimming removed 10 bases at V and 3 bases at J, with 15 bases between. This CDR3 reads CATPSGLDTGELFF. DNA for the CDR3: TGTGCCACCCCCTCGGGGCTAGACACCGGGGAGCTGTTTTTT.

The chain's CDR3 is CASSHPGPSYEQYF. For the CDR3, the DNA is TGTGCCAGCAGTCACCCCGGCCCTTCCTACGAGCAGTACTTC. This chain joins TRBV7-2 and TRBJ2-7; D remains ambiguous. Trimming removed 6 bases at V and 1 base at J, with 13 bases between. The CDR3 loop spans 14 amino acids. Germline lookup yields CDR1 SGHTA and CDR2 FQGNSA.

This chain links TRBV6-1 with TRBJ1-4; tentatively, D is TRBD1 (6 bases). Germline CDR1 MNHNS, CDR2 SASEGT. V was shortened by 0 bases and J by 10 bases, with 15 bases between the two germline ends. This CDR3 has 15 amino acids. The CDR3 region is CASSEAGAVMGKLFF. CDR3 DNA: TGTGCCAGCAGTGAAGCGGGGGCAGTCATGGGAAAACTGTTTTTT.

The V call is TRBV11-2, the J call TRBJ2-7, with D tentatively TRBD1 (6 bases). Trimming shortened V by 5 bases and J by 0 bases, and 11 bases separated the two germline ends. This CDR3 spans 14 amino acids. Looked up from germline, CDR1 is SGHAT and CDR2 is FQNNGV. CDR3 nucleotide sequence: TGTGCCAGCAGCACGACAGGTTACTCCTACGAGCAGTACTTC. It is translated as CASSTTGYSYEQYF.

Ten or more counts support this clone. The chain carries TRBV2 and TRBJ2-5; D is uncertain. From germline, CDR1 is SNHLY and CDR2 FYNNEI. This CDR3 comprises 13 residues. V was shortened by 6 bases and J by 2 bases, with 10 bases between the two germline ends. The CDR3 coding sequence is TGTGCCAGCAGCCCCTATACACAAGAGACCCAGTACTTC. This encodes CASSPYTQETQYF.

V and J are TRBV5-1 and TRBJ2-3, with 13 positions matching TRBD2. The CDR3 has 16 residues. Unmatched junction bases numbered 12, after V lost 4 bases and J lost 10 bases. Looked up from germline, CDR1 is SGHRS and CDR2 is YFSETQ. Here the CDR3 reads CASSPGLAGHLVAQYF. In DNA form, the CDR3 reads TGCGCCAGCAGCCCGGGACTAGCGGGGCATCTAGTGGCGCAGTATTTT.

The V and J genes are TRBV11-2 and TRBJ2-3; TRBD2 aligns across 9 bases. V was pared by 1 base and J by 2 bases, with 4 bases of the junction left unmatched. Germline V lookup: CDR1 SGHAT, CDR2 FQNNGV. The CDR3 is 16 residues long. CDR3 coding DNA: TGTGCCAGCAGCTTAGCTCTAGCGGGAAACACAGATACGCAGTATTTT. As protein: CASSLALAGNTDTQYF.

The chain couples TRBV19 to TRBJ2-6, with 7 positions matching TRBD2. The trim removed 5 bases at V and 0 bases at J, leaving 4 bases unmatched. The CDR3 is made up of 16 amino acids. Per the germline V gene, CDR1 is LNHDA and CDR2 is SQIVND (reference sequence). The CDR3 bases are TGTGCCAGTAGTGCGGGAGTCAGCTCTGGGGCCAACGTCCTGACTTTC. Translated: CASSAGVSSGANVLTF.